The clone carrying this TCR beta chain has more than one count but fewer than ten. A much larger clone lies one base from this, so it may be a read error. This specimen comes from a study of blood T cell repertoires in COVID-19. This CDR3 has 13 amino acids. Trimming removed 4 bases from V and 3 bases from J, with 7 bases in between. CDR1 and CDR2 from the germline V gene are SNHLY and FYNNEI. The repertoire was sequenced with immunoSEQ multiplex PCR; TCRdb's copy has only in-frame clones and lacks some. The sample includes some 450,000 clones, 70% to 90% seen only once; the top ten take roughly 12%. Followed over time, Seattle patients had been enrolled while infection was active.

This chain uses TRBV2 with TRBJ1-5; maybe TRBD1 (5 bases). This receptor was obtained from a woman aged 45-60 years with COVID-19, enrolled during active disease. Sequencing was carried out using peripheral blood. The CDR3 sequence: CASSAQVNQPQHF. CDR3 in DNA: TGTGCCAGCAGTGCACAGGTCAATCAGCCCCAGCATTTT.